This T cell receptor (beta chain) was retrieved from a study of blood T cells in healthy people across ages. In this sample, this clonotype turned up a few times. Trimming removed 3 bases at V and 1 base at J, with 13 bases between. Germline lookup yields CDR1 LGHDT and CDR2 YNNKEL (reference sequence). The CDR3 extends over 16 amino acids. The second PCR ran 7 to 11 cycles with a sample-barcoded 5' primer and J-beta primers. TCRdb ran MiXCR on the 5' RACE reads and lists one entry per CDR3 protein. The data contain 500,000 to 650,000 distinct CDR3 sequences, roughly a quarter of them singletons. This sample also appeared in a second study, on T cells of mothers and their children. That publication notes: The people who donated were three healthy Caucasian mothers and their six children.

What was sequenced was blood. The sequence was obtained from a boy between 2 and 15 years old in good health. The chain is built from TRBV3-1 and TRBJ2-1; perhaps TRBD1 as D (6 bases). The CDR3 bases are TGTGCCAGCAGCCACACAGGGACATATTCCTACAATGAGCAGTTCTTC. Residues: CASSHTGTYSYNEQFF.